Below, 6 T cell receptor beta chains from the same sample are listed, as sequenced in a study of CD8 T cells in Susac syndrome. The RNA input was about 0.5 to 1 ug, and it was reverse transcribed with random hexamers. TCRdb reanalysed the immunoSEQ multiplex PCR reads using MiXCR and keeps one entry per CDR3 protein. This sample has approximately 160,000 distinct CDR3 sequences; roughly 94% occur once, and the top ten carry 0.08%. The specimen was CD4+ T cells from PBMCs. These receptors were collected from a human donor in good health.

The gene calls are TRBV7-2 and TRBJ2-1; no definite D call. Germline V gene data show CDR1 as SGHTA and CDR2 as FQGNSA. V lost 5 bases and J lost 12, with 17 bases in between. The length of the CDR3 is 13 residues. The CDR3, as DNA: TGTGCCAGCAGCCCCGACATTGACCTGCGGCAGTTCTTC. Protein product: CASSPDIDLRQFF.

The chain is built from TRBV6-6 and TRBJ2-7; maybe TRBD2 (5 bases). Trimming removed 2 bases from V and 2 bases from J, with 10 bases in between. The germline V gene encodes CDR1 MNHNY and CDR2 SVGAGI (reference sequence). The CDR3 contains 14 residues. CDR3 sequence: CASSYTAGTYEQYF. CDR3 bases: TGTGCCAGCAGTTACACCGCCGGGACCTACGAGCAGTACTTC.

The chain employs TRBV5-1 and TRBJ2-3; D uncertain. V lost 4 bases to trimming and J lost 5 bases, with 8 bases between them. Germline V gives CDR1 SGHRS, CDR2 YFSETQ. This CDR3 comprises 12 residues. This chain's CDR3 is CASSPTLDTQYF. CDR3 in DNA: TGCGCCAGCAGCCCCACATTAGATACGCAGTATTTT.

The V call is TRBV6-5, the J call TRBJ1-2; no definite D call. The CDR3 runs 13 residues. In germline, CDR1 is MNHEY, CDR2 SVGAGI. V gave up 7 bases and J gave up 2 bases, with 11 bases separating them. The CDR3 loop is CASTREPNYGYTF. In DNA, the CDR3 is TGTGCCAGCACAAGAGAGCCAAACTATGGCTACACCTTC.

The V gene is TRBV5-1, the J gene TRBJ1-1, with D possibly matching TRBD1 (6 bases). The CDR3 is 15 residues long. Trimming removed 0 bases at V and 0 bases at J, with 9 bases between. Germline CDR1 is SGHRS and CDR2 is YFSETQ. The CDR3: CASSLAGHMNTEAFF. CDR3 DNA: TGCGCCAGCAGCTTGGCGGGACACATGAACACTGAAGCTTTCTTT.

The chain employs TRBV20-1 and TRBJ2-5; 9 nucleotides match TRBD1. The junction had 13 bases not matched to a gene; V was cut back by 7 bases and J by 4 bases. The length of the CDR3 is 15 residues. Germline CDR1 is DFQATT and CDR2 is SNEGSKA (reference sequence). This CDR3 reads CSVLNPGQGRETQYF. The DNA of the CDR3 is TGCAGTGTCCTAAATCCGGGACAGGGACGAGAGACCCAGTACTTC.